This TCR beta chain was identified during a study of response to subunit inactivated influenza vaccine. MiXCR, applied by TCRdb to the RT-PCR reads, yields one record per CDR3 protein. The sample includes roughly 160,000 distinct CDR3 sequences, about a tenth of them seen just once. Study conclusions and caveats: A suggestion made by the authors is that each seasonal influenza vaccination recruits few new T cells.

Germline V CDR1 and CDR2: SEHNR, FQNEAQ (reference sequence). Trimming removed 5 bases from V and 6 bases from J, with 15 bases in between. This CDR3 spans 14 amino acids. Notes on this clonotype: Its antigen is still unknown.

Sequences were derived from non-naive T cells sorted from PBMCs, sampled 45 days after vaccination. V usage is TRBV7-9 and J usage is TRBJ2-3; D remains ambiguous. This TCR was recovered from a man in his forties or fifties who received an inactivated influenza vaccine. DNA for the CDR3: TGTGCCAGCAGCCCTAGTGCAGCAACGGATACGCAGTATTTT. The encoded protein is CASSPSAATDTQYF.